This T cell receptor (beta chain) was retrieved from a study of human T cells and chemical hapten exposure. Whole-study findings and limits: PT1 expanded TCR numbers tracked positively with patch test score.

A single record per CDR3 protein comes from TCRdb applying MiXCR to the RACE reads. The table records tens of thousands of distinct CDR3 sequences, roughly an eighth of them present only once. Noted time point: patch test 3, about 24 weeks after DPC sensitization. The treatment is: therapeutic diphenylcyclopropenone sensitization with weekly scalp DPC. Non-pregnant alopecia patients aged 18 to 70, suitable for DPC therapy. There are a few counts of this clonotype. Its target is not known. This material consisted of whole blood, taken in connection with sensitization to the hapten diphenylcyclopropenone (DPC). This TCR was sampled from a man aged 25 to 40 with alopecia areata. Some clones in this sample may be carry-over from other donors' samples.

The CDR3 nucleotides read TGTGCCAGCAGTGAAACAGGTTATGCTCAGCCCCAGCATTTT. Translation gives CASSETGYAQPQHF. The chain employs TRBV25-1 and TRBJ1-5, with a tentative D call TRBD1 (5 bases). Trimming left V 2 bases short and J 6 bases short, with 11 bases between. The V gene's germline CDR1 is MGHDK and CDR2 SYGVNS. This CDR3 is built from 14 residues. The full variable domain, its missing parts supplied by reference TRBV25-1 and TRBJ1-5, is EADIYQTPRYLVIGTGKKITLECSQTMGHDKMYWYQQDPGMELHLIHYSYGVNSTEKGDLSSESTVSRIRTEHFPLTLESARPSHTSQYLCASSETGYAQPQHFGDGTRLSIL.